What follows describes a single TCR beta chain. TCRdb keeps only in-frame clones here, not all; method: immunoSEQ multiplex PCR. The data contain about 200,000 clones, 86% of them singletons. The data are from a study of blood T cell repertoires in COVID-19. Across the study: T cells, B-cell-depleted T cells, or PBMCs supplied cDNA or gDNA.

V lost 0 bases to trimming and J lost 2 bases, with 11 bases between them. The CDR3 sequence is 15 residues long. The germline V gene has CDR1 SGHRS and CDR2 YFSETQ. The chain uses TRBV5-1 and TRBJ2-5, with D possibly matching TRBD1 (6 bases). The TCR originated in a woman between 45 and 65 years old with COVID-19, enrolled during active disease. The sample comprised peripheral blood. The CDR3 region has the DNA TGCGCCAGCAGCTTGGATGTGGGGGCTCAAGAGACCCAGTACTTC. It is translated as CASSLDVGAQETQYF.